This T cell receptor beta chain is drawn from a study of cytomegalovirus exposure and HLA in healthy donors. Study-wide results and caveats: As was reported, the classifier diagnosed cytomegalovirus status with high specificity and sensitivity.

In regard to this clone: Its antigen is undetermined.

Clones were read by immunoSEQ multiplex PCR, and TCRdb kept only the in-frame ones, dropping some. The repertoire includes approximately 65,000 clones, 94% of them detected once, and 1% sits in the top ten. V dropped 6 bases and J dropped 4; count of bases not matched to a gene: 1. The CDR3 is 13 amino acids. Germline-derived CDR1 and CDR2 are WNHNN and SYGVQD (reference sequence). The chain is built from TRBV10-1 and TRBJ2-2; 8 bases agree with TRBD1. The sequence came from a woman aged 18-29 years in good health and CMV-seronegative. Source material: PBMCs. CDR3 protein: CASRQGGTGELFF. CDR3 DNA: TGCGCCAGCAGACAGGGGGGCACCGGGGAGCTGTTTTTT.